This T cell receptor beta chain was sequenced during a study of CXCR3-negative and CXCR3-positive naive CD8 T cells. At the level of the study: Per-library TRB read counts averaged about 1.5 +/- 0.3 million, adding up to about 130 million in total.

UMI labels and 5' RACE were used to prepare the TRB cDNA libraries. TCRdb reanalyzed the 5' RACE reads and collapses them to one entry per CDR3 protein, without DNA. This table holds roughly 6,400 distinct CDR3 sequences. Germline CDR1 SGHRS, CDR2 YFSETQ. The CDR3 length is 14 residues. By frequency, this clonotype registers medium-sized. Its antigen is undetermined. Findings and limits, study-wide: With surface CD5 comparable between naive subsets, TCR strength was estimated using properties derived from the TRB CDR3. Naive CXCR3-negative and CXCR3-positive cells had similar TRBV-TRBJ usage; memory differed. Comparably high diversity was seen in both naive subsets, and much lower diversity in memory CD8+ cells.

The genes are TRBV5-1 and TRBJ2-7. The specimen sequenced was naive CXCR3- CD8+ T cells from blood. As to subset: CD45RO-CCR7+CD27+CD95- naive CD8+ T cells lacking CXCR3 (TNR3-). The sequence was collected from a human donor in good health. Some clones in this sample may be carry-over from other donors' samples. The CDR3 loop is CASSPEGGSYEQYF.